The 24 T cell receptor beta chains below come from one sample, sequenced in a study of CD8 T cells in ankylosing spondylitis. TCRdb reprocessed the 5' RACE reads via MiXCR and lists one record per CDR3 protein. This sample has around 300,000 distinct CDR3 sequences, with roughly 15% found just once. The source material was blood, either unsorted or a sorted T cell fraction (not recorded which). Source of these receptors: a male donor with ankylosing spondylitis or in good health (not recorded which).

The table lists this clonotype with a few counts. This chain links TRBV6-1 with TRBJ2-2; 7 bases agree with TRBD2. V shed 8 bases, J shed 7 bases, and the junction held 7 bases outside the gene matches. There are 13 residues in the CDR3. The germline V gene encodes CDR1 MNHNS and CDR2 SASEGT. The CDR3 DNA follows: TGTGCCAGCGGGAGGGAATTTGGCGGGGAGCTGTTTTTT. This gives the protein CASGREFGGELFF.

This clonotype was recorded many times. This chain links TRBV5-1 with TRBJ2-3; D might be TRBD1 (6 bases). V lost 4 bases to trimming and J lost 0 bases, with 21 bases between them. Germline CDR1 and CDR2: SGHRS and YFSETQ. The CDR3 runs 18 residues. The CDR3 DNA is TGCGCCAGCAGCACAAATCCCAGGGGAATTACTAGCACAGATACGCAGTATTTT. Its translation: CASSTNPRGITSTDTQYF.

The chain couples TRBV27 to TRBJ2-1; D is perhaps TRBD2 (6 bases). The CDR3 consists of 16 residues. Germline V CDR1 and CDR2: MNHEY, SMNVEV (reference sequence). V lost 4 bases, J lost 8 bases, and 21 bases lay in between. The chain's CDR3 is CASSYTGGAAGDEQFF. CDR3 DNA: TGTGCCAGCAGTTATACCGGGGGTGCGGCGGGCGATGAGCAGTTCTTC.

The table lists this clonotype with a few counts. The chain is built from TRBV9 and TRBJ2-3; the match to TRBD1 covers 7 bases. With V trimmed by 4 bases and J by 3 bases, 8 bases remained unmatched. In germline, CDR1 is SGDLS, CDR2 YYNGEE. CDR3 length: 15 amino acids. The CDR3 region has the DNA TGTGCCAGCAGCTGGGACAGCTCGAGGACAGATACGCAGTATTTT. Translated: CASSWDSSRTDTQYF.

This clonotype was counted a few times. The rearrangement links TRBV20-1 to TRBJ1-5; no reliable D call. This CDR3 has 17 residues. The germline gives CDR1 DFQATT, CDR2 SNEGSKA (reference sequence). Trimming removed 3 bases at V and 6 bases at J, with 24 bases between. In nucleotides, the CDR3 is TGCAGTGCTAGGGACCCCAATCTGAGCGGGTCCGGTCAGCCCCAGCATTTT. Amino acids: CSARDPNLSGSGQPQHF.

There are a few counts of this clonotype. This rearrangement joins TRBV3-1 to TRBJ2-1; maybe TRBD2 (6 bases). Trimming took 1 base from V and 0 from J, leaving 13 bases between them. CDR1 is LGHDT, CDR2 YNNKEL, per germline (reference sequence). The CDR3 has 17 amino acids. The CDR3 nucleotides read TGTGCCAGCAGCCAAGGAGCCCTAGCGAGCTCCTACAATGAGCAGTTCTTC. It specifies CASSQGALASSYNEQFF.

There are a few counts of this clonotype. The J gene is TRBJ2-5, the V gene TRBV12-3 or TRBV12-4, with 11 bases aligning to TRBD1. The CDR3 covers 15 residues. The V gene end was trimmed by 5 bases and the J gene end by 5 bases; junction bases not matched to a gene: 7. Written as DNA, the CDR3 is TGTGCCAGCAGTCTTGGACAGGGGGCCTACGAGACCCAGTACTTC. Protein: CASSLGQGAYETQYF.

The chain is built from TRBV5-6 and TRBJ2-4; D perhaps matches TRBD2 (7 bases). The length of the CDR3 is 17 residues. The germline V and J ends were trimmed by 4 bases and 1 base, with 18 bases remaining between them. Germline assignment: CDR1 SGHDT and CDR2 YYEEEE. The CDR3 reads CASSLARGGSAKNIQYF. In DNA form, the CDR3 reads TGTGCCAGCAGCCTAGCCAGGGGAGGGTCGGCCAAAAACATTCAGTACTTC.

The V gene is TRBV12-3 or TRBV12-4, the J gene TRBJ2-7; D tentatively fits TRBD1 or TRBD2 (6 bases each). Between the trimmed V and J ends, which lost 6 bases and 9 bases, there was a span of 24 bases. The length of the CDR3 is 15 residues. In DNA form, the CDR3 reads TGTGCCAGCAGCGTTGAATTGGGGGGCGCTACTGGGCAGTACTTC. Its translation is CASSVELGGATGQYF.

The table lists this clonotype with a few counts. The chain uses TRBV30 and TRBJ2-3, with 10 bases fitting TRBD1. The CDR3 is 15 residues long. The V segment lost 2 bases and the J segment 1 base; nucleotides outside the gene matches: 3. CDR1 and CDR2 from the germline V gene are GTSNPN and SVGIG (reference sequence). CDR3 sequence reads: CAWSPTGGRTDTQYF. In DNA, the CDR3 is TGTGCCTGGAGTCCGACAGGGGGCCGCACAGATACGCAGTATTTT. Combining the CDR3 with reference TRBV30 and TRBJ2-3 gives the whole variable domain SQTIHQWPATLVQPVGSPLSLECTVEGTSNPNLYWYRQAAGRGLQLLFYSVGIGQISSEVPQNLSASRPQDRQFILSSKKLLLSDSGFYLCAWSPTGGRTDTQYFGPGTRLTVL.

As to this clonotype: The junction and the germline gene differ at one end; a read error may be behind it. This chain connects TRBV30 to TRBJ2-7, with TRBD1 as a possible D gene (7 bases). The V gene's germline CDR1 is GTSNPN and CDR2 SVGIG (reference sequence). The CDR3 is made up of 15 amino acids. The CDR3 DNA reads TGTGCCGGGAGCCTAGGGGGCGGGAATACGTACGAGCAGTACTTC. Its translation is CAGSLGGGNTYEQYF.

The V gene is TRBV11-1, the J gene TRBJ2-6; 10 bases match TRBD1. The CDR3 is 19 amino acids. The J segment lost 4 bases and the V segment lost 2 bases, leaving 11 bases of the junction unmatched. Germline-derived CDR1 and CDR2 are SGHAT and FQDESV (reference sequence). The DNA for the CDR3 is TGTGCCAGCAGCTTAAGTTTGGGACAGGGGTTCCCCGGGGCCAACGTCCTGACTTTC. Translation gives CASSLSLGQGFPGANVLTF. The variable domain in full, completed from reference TRBV11-1 and TRBJ2-6, reads EAEVAQSPRYKITEKSQAVAFWCDPISGHATLYWYRQILGQGPELLVQFQDESVVDDSQLPKDRFSAERLKGVDSTLKIQPAELGDSAMYLCASSLSLGQGFPGANVLTFGAGSRLTVL.

A few counts support this clonotype. The V call is TRBV7-2, the J call TRBJ2-7, with 7 bases identical to TRBD1. Losses at the gene ends were 5 bases for V and 0 bases for J; bases not matched to a gene: 7. CDR3 length: 15 amino acids. The germline CDR1 and CDR2 sequences are SGHTA and FQGNSA. CDR3 coding DNA: TGTGCCAGCAGCCCGGACAGGATCAACTCCTACGAGCAGTACTTC. Amino acid sequence: CASSPDRINSYEQYF.

This chain joins TRBV2 and TRBJ2-6; D gene ambiguous. Germline V gene data show CDR1 as SNHLY and CDR2 as FYNNEI. V was pared by 3 bases and J by 4 bases, with 7 bases between. The CDR3 covers 14 residues. The CDR3 DNA sequence: TGTGCCAGCAGTGATGTTAAGGGGGCCAACGTCCTGACTTTC. Translation: CASSDVKGANVLTF. Together with reference TRBV2 and TRBJ2-6, the CDR3 gives the full variable domain: EPEVTQTPSHQVTQMGQEVILRCVPISNHLYFYWYRQILGQKVEFLVSFYNNEISEKSEIFDDQFSVERPDGSNFTLKIRSTKLEDSAMYFCASSDVKGANVLTFGAGSRLTVL.

This clonotype was detected a few times. This rearrangement joins TRBV12-3 or TRBV12-4 to TRBJ1-1, with D possibly TRBD1 on 6 matching bases. This CDR3 contains 17 residues. The ends were cut back, 1 base at V and 3 bases at J, with 18 bases in the middle. The CDR3 DNA follows: TGTGCCAGCAGTTTAGGGCGGCAGGGGCGCAAGGACACTGAAGCTTTCTTT. Protein product: CASSLGRQGRKDTEAFF.

Only a few counts were recorded for this clonotype. V gene TRBV2 combines with J gene TRBJ2-7; no clear D. V lost 6 bases and J 4 bases, leaving 13 bases between the germline ends. The CDR3 has 13 residues. Germline assignment: CDR1 SNHLY and CDR2 FYNNEI. CDR3 DNA: TGTGCCAGCAGGGCGGACCCTGGGTACGAGCAGTACTTC. Translated: CASRADPGYEQYF.

V gene TRBV9 combines with J gene TRBJ2-3; no clear D. Germline V CDR1 and CDR2: SGDLS, YYNGEE. This CDR3 is 13 amino acids long. Trimming left V 0 bases short and J 6 bases short, with 8 bases between. CDR3: CASSVEGRDTQYF. The DNA for the CDR3 is TGTGCCAGCAGCGTAGAGGGCCGGGATACGCAGTATTTT.

In its sample, this clonotype was seen a few times. The genes are TRBV29-1 and TRBJ2-7, with D perhaps TRBD1 or TRBD2 (7 bases each). V lost 6 bases and J lost 5, with 17 bases in between. This CDR3 spans 13 amino acids. The germline gives CDR1 SQVTM, CDR2 ANQGSEA. Here the CDR3 reads CSVSNRGGNEQYF. CDR3 nucleotides: TGCAGCGTCTCTAACAGGGGAGGGAACGAGCAGTACTTC.

The chain couples TRBV7-2 to TRBJ2-7; TRBD2 agrees at 11 bases. Trimming at V came to 0 bases and at J to 3 bases, leaving 7 bases not matched to a gene. Germline loops: CDR1 SGHTA, CDR2 FQGNSA. The CDR3 totals 17 residues. The CDR3 loop reads CASSLALAGGGNYEQYF. CDR3 DNA sequence: TGTGCCAGCAGCTTAGCGCTAGCGGGAGGTGGAAACTACGAGCAGTACTTC.

This chain connects TRBV20-1 to TRBJ2-6, with TRBD1 matching over 10 bases. The CDR3 has 15 amino acids. V lost 5 bases to trimming and J lost 0 bases; unmatched junction nucleotides: 1. Germline V gives CDR1 DFQATT, CDR2 SNEGSKA (reference sequence). The CDR3 DNA is TGCAGTGCTCGGGACAGGGGCTCTGGGGCCAACGTCCTGACTTTC. It encodes CSARDRGSGANVLTF.

The J gene is TRBJ2-5, the V gene TRBV5-1; TRBD2 is a possible D gene (7 bases). The CDR3 is made up of 15 amino acids. V was trimmed by 4 bases and J by 5 bases, leaving 18 bases between them. Germline assignment: CDR1 SGHRS and CDR2 YFSETQ. CDR3 bases: TGCGCCAGCAGCGGAAGCGGGGACATCCTGGAGACCCAGTACTTC. As protein: CASSGSGDILETQYF. Looking up the rest from reference TRBV5-1 and TRBJ2-5 gives the full variable domain: KAGVTQTPRYLIKTRGQQVTLSCSPISGHRSVSWYQQTPGQGLQFLFEYFSETQRNKGNFPGRFSGRQFSNSRSEMNVSTLELGDSALYLCASSGSGDILETQYFGPGTRLLVL.

This clonotype occurred a few times. The V gene is TRBV7-2, the J gene TRBJ2-2; a possible D gene is TRBD2 (6 bases). Germline CDR1 and CDR2: SGHTA and FQGNSA. V lost 5 bases, J lost 8 bases, and 15 bases lay in between. The CDR3 runs 14 residues. The CDR3 DNA follows: TGTGCCAGCAGCCCCGGGACTTGGGTTGGGGAGCTGTTTTTT. This sequence encodes CASSPGTWVGELFF.

The gene calls are TRBV30 and TRBJ2-7; TRBD1 or TRBD2 may be the D gene (5 bases each). The CDR3 contains 13 residues. Trimming stripped 0 bases from V and 7 bases from J, with 13 bases between. Germline V gene lookup returns CDR1 GTSNPN and CDR2 SVGIG (reference sequence). In DNA form, the CDR3 reads TGTGCCTGGAGTGTAGGGCTAGCAGGGGAGCAGTACTTC. It is translated as CAWSVGLAGEQYF.

This chain connects TRBV5-1 to TRBJ2-5; 8 nucleotides agree with TRBD1. V trimming: 3 bases; J trimming: 4 bases; junction bases outside the gene matches: 14. Germline V CDR1 and CDR2: SGHRS, YFSETQ. The CDR3 covers 17 residues. The CDR3 nucleotides read TGCGCCAGCAGCTCACTGGGAGAGACAGGGGTAGGAGAGACCCAGTACTTC. Translating gives CASSSLGETGVGETQYF.